This record looks at one TCR beta chain sequence and its context. What antigen it recognizes has not been identified. No base quality values were provided; no much bigger clone lies one nucleotide off. This specimen belongs to a study of a mutant IDH1 vaccine in newly diagnosed glioma (dated by TCRdb to about 2021). Notes on the research overall: In the chemotherapy-containing groups, vaccination started alongside temozolomide cycles, whereas in patients who had radiotherapy alone it started 4-6 weeks after radiotherapy. The week-35 safety follow-up took place at visit V12, and the week-47 end of study took place at visit V13. Peripheral blood samples were drawn at six visits, namely V03 (baseline), V05, V07, V10, V12 and V13. Before enrollment, patients had received standard therapy of radiotherapy alone, temozolomide alone, or radiochemotherapy with temozolomide; most received the combination. Longitudinal TCRB deep sequencing was performed for some 25 treated patients wherever samples were available for exploratory analyses. Of the roughly 30 treated patients, around 62% were male and roughly 38% were female, and a mean age of 40.4 years was recorded.

Overall results and qualifications from the work: Selection of PBMC samples for TCRB deep sequencing was based on availability. Immune responses induced by the vaccine were seen in roughly 92% of patients across multiple MHC alleles. No apparent relationship was observed between pseudoprogression and alterations in the top peripheral T cell clonotypes detected by TCRB sequencing. The authors noted that analyses of patient blood samples could not be reproduced because of sample limitations.

Library preparation used the immunoSEQ multiplex PCR assay. Following the manufacturer's protocol, the hsTCRB Kit was used to amplify rearranged TCR beta chain sequences. Sequencing of TCRB libraries was carried out on an Illumina MiSeq. Per the source publication's procedure: Demultiplexing, trimming and gene mapping were performed with the kit vendor's proprietary platform. TCRdb limited this immuneACCESS table to in-frame rearrangements with V and J called. A share of clones is missing; checked studies link under half to unresolved V genes, and the rest is unexplained. V and J calls and clone size are copied from that table; D and trimming were computed from the DNA. This sample gives 8,500 to 14,000 clones in total; roughly four fifths of them show up just once. The ten largest clones take up 15% to 20% of the sample. The label giving this sample's time point can be read as: week 47, end of study. A 20-mer mutant IDH1 peptide at 300 micrograms in Montanide made up each vaccine dose, which was injected subcutaneously together with topical imiquimod. Patients received eight vaccinations in weeks 1, 3, 5, 7, 11, 15, 19 and 23, corresponding to visits V03 through V10. The donors had newly diagnosed IDH1-mutant astrocytomas of WHO grade 3 or 4 that showed loss of nuclear ATRX. The samples were drawn from NOA16, a multicentre, single-arm, open-label phase I trial in Germany that tested a mutant IDH1 peptide vaccine in humans for the first time. Genomic DNA for TCRB sequencing was extracted from EDTA blood using the DNeasy Blood and Tissue Kit.

The germline V gene sets CDR1 to SGHRS and CDR2 to YFSETQ. From the cysteine up to the phenylalanine, the CDR3 has a length of 14 residues. Of all the DNA, just the CDR3 is kept, 42 bases in frame from base 1. Deletion took 2 bases off V and 0 bases off J, with a span of 6 bases between the germline ends. The source is a man aged 25 to 45 with glioma. This specimen was PBMCs, taken from a glioma patient whose treatment included an IDH1 peptide vaccine. The chain is encoded by TRBV5-1 joined to TRBJ1-3; the D gene is unclear. The CDR3 protein: CASSFGYSGNTIYF. The bases are TGCGCCAGCAGCTTCGGGTACTCTGGAAACACCATATATTTT. With the portions outside the CDR3 filled from the reference TRBV5-1 and TRBJ1-3 genes, the complete variable region becomes KAGVTQTPRYLIKTRGQQVTLSCSPISGHRSVSWYQQTPGQGLQFLFEYFSETQRNKGNFPGRFSGRQFSNSRSEMNVSTLELGDSALYLCASSFGYSGNTIYFGEGSWLTVV.